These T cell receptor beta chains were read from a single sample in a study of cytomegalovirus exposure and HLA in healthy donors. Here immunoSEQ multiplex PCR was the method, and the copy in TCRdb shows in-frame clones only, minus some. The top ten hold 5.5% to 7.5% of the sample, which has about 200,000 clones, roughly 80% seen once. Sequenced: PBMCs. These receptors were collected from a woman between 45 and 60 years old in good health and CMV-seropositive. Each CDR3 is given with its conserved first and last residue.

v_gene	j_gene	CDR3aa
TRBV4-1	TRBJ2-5	CASSQAGGGRRTQYF
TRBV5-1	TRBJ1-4	CASSLESTNEKLFF
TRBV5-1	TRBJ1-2	CASSRGGGENYGYTF
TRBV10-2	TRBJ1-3	CASRQGVPGNTIYF
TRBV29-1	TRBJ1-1	CSTTGQMNTEAFF
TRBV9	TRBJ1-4	CASSVDGNRGSEKLFF
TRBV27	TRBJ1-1	CASSFFGDTEAFF
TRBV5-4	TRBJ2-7	CASSLAGTPSYEQYF
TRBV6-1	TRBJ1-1	CASRQPNTEAFF
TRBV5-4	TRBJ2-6	CASSLGGSGANVLTF
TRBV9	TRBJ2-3	CASSVAWLGQGTDTQYF
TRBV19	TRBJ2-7	CASSTILARGAYEQYF
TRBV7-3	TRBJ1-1	CASSLHRVGAEAFF
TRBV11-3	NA	CASSLNAGSYEQYF
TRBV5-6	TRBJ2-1	CASSYSGTSGLF
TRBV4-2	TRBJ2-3	CASSLVGDGTDTQYF
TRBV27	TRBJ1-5	CASSLSRPTGGFNQPQHF
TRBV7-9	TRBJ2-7	CSSSPPGNPYEQYF
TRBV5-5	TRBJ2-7	CASSLVQGSNYEQYF
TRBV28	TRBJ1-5	CASRPAGTGQPQHF
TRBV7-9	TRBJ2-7	CASSLGQVLSYEQYF
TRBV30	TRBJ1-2	CAWSAHGGGYTF
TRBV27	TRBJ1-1	CASSLNFVGGTEAFF
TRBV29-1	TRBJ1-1	CSVRGQGHTEAFF